This entry lists 24 T cell receptor beta chains sequenced from one sample in a study of T cells in Graves' hyperthyroidism and ophthalmopathy. The source material, RNA transcripts, was used to amplify TCR beta CDR3 regions. HTBI primers drove first-round RT-PCR of the TCR CDR3. TCRdb analysed the multiplex PCR reads with MiXCR anew, one entry per CDR3 protein. The sample has nearly 600,000 distinct CDR3 sequences, 14% seen once; the top ten hold more than 4.5%. The sequenced material came from blood. These receptors originate from a woman in her twenties or thirties with Graves' hyperthyroidism that later progressed to Graves' ophthalmopathy.

Ten or more counts support this clonotype. The chain carries TRBV30 and TRBJ1-2; D remains unclear. The V and J ends lost 3 bases and 4 bases respectively, with 18 bases between them. The CDR3 extends over 15 amino acids. Germline V gene lookup returns CDR1 GTSNPN and CDR2 SVGIG (reference sequence). The chain's CDR3 is CAWRKPHGRLYGYTF. The CDR3 DNA reads as TGTGCCTGGAGGAAACCCCACGGTCGACTCTATGGCTACACCTTC.

This clonotype appeared many times. The chain carries TRBV6-1 and TRBJ2-1; TRBD1 might be the D (6 bases). CDR1 MNHNS and CDR2 SASEGT come from the germline V gene. With 6 bases removed from V and 2 bases from J, the gap between germline ends came to 8 bases. The CDR3 runs 13 residues. CDR3 protein: CASRGTTYNEQFF. The CDR3 DNA sequence: TGTGCCAGCAGAGGGACAACCTACAATGAGCAGTTCTTC.

This clonotype was observed at least ten times. The V gene is TRBV9, the J gene TRBJ2-3; D gene uncertain. In germline, CDR1 is SGDLS, CDR2 YYNGEE. This CDR3 comprises 13 residues. The V end lost 0 bases, the J end lost 6 bases, and 8 bases lay between the germline ends. The CDR3 sequence: CASSVGLEDTQYF. The CDR3 nucleotides are TGTGCCAGCAGCGTAGGCCTCGAGGATACGCAGTATTTT.

Only a few counts were recorded for this clonotype. The chain employs TRBV7-3 and TRBJ2-1; D possibly uses TRBD1 or TRBD2 (5 bases each). Trimming took 1 base from V and 4 from J, leaving 14 bases between them. This CDR3 contains 16 residues. Per the germline V gene, CDR1 is SGHTA and CDR2 is FQGTGA. CDR3 sequence: CASSLIPGGGYNEQFF. The CDR3 DNA is TGTGCCAGCAGCTTAATCCCCGGTGGGGGATACAATGAGCAGTTCTTC.

Many counts were recorded for this clonotype. The chain has TRBV6-1 and TRBJ2-3; 10 bases fit TRBD1. The trim removed 6 bases at V and 6 bases at J, leaving 9 bases unmatched. CDR1 and CDR2 from the germline V gene are MNHNS and SASEGT. This CDR3 contains 15 residues. CDR3 loop: CASSAPGQGFDTQYF. The CDR3 region has the DNA TGTGCCAGCAGCGCCCCGGGACAGGGGTTCGATACGCAGTATTTT.

The sample holds a few counts of this clonotype. The rearrangement uses TRBV6-1 and TRBJ2-6; the D is unclear. V lost 1 base and J lost 2, with 6 bases in between. The CDR3 loop spans 15 amino acids. The V gene's germline CDR1 is MNHNS and CDR2 SASEGT. The CDR3 DNA reads TGTGCCAGCAGTGAAGTGAGTCCTGGGGCCAACGTCCTGACTTTC. Amino acids: CASSEVSPGANVLTF.

V and J are TRBV20-1 and TRBJ2-1; 10 bases are shared with TRBD1. Germline V CDR1 and CDR2: DFQATT, SNEGSKA (reference sequence). The CDR3 is made up of 11 amino acids. Unmatched junction bases numbered 2, after V lost 6 bases and J lost 9 bases. CDR3 region: CSATGGSEQFF. CDR3 sequence (DNA): TGCAGTGCGACAGGGGGCAGTGAGCAGTTCTTC.

This clonotype showed up many times. The chain uses TRBV2 and TRBJ2-1; tentative D call: TRBD1 (7 bases). V shed 8 bases and J shed 3 bases, with 17 bases lying between them. The length of the CDR3 is 15 residues. The germline CDR1 and CDR2 sequences are SNHLY and FYNNEI. The CDR3 DNA sequence: TGTGCCAGCCTTGCGGGACAGTGGGACTACAATGAGCAGTTCTTC. Translating gives CASLAGQWDYNEQFF. Combining the CDR3 with reference TRBV2 and TRBJ2-1 gives the whole variable domain EPEVTQTPSHQVTQMGQEVILRCVPISNHLYFYWYRQILGQKVEFLVSFYNNEISEKSEIFDDQFSVERPDGSNFTLKIRSTKLEDSAMYFCASLAGQWDYNEQFFGPGTRLTVL.

V and J are TRBV19 and TRBJ1-4, with TRBD1 as a possible D gene (6 bases). V was trimmed by 5 bases and J by 7 bases, leaving 14 bases between them. The germline CDR1 and CDR2 sequences are LNHDA and SQIVND (reference sequence). The CDR3 is 14 residues long. The CDR3 coding sequence is TGTGCCAGTAGTCAACAGGGTAGTAGTGAAAAACTGTTTTTT. Translated: CASSQQGSSEKLFF.

In this sample, this clonotype turned up a few times. V and J are TRBV12-3 or TRBV12-4 and TRBJ2-4; possibly TRBD2 for D (6 bases). V gave up 3 bases and J gave up 5 bases, with 14 bases separating them. The CDR3 is 15 residues long. The CDR3 coding sequence is TGTGCCAGCAGTTTCGGGGGAGCCATGCAAAACATTCAGTACTTC. Protein sequence: CASSFGGAMQNIQYF.

The chain employs TRBV7-2 and TRBJ1-2; 7 bases line up with TRBD1. V lost 3 bases to trimming and J lost 7 bases; unmatched junction nucleotides: 5. The CDR3 totals 13 residues. Germline CDR1 and CDR2: SGHTA and FQGNSA. DNA of the CDR3: TGTGCCAGCAGCTTCGACAGGGCCGGTGGCTACACCTTC. The encoded protein is CASSFDRAGGYTF.

Comments on this clonotype: One end of the junction is discordant with germline, which a read error may explain. V and J are TRBV7-9 and TRBJ2-7; no firm D call. Germline V gene lookup returns CDR1 SEHNR and CDR2 FQNEAQ (reference sequence). There are 13 residues in the CDR3. The CDR3 spells CASSPPQLHEHYF. CDR3 bases: TGTGCCAGCAGCCCGCCTCAGCTCCACGAGCACTACTTC.

Regarding this clonotype: The conserved final phenylalanine or tryptophan is absent from the CDR3, which likely points to a read error. The chain joins TRBV6-1 to TRBJ1-1, with a tentative D call TRBD1 (6 bases). Per germline, CDR1 MNHNS and CDR2 SASEGT. V was trimmed by 2 bases and J by 3 bases, leaving 13 bases between them. The CDR3 is 15 amino acids. The CDR3 sequence: CASSELGQPYTEAFL. CDR3 nucleotide sequence: TGTGCCAGCAGTGAACTCGGACAGCCTTACACTGAAGCTTTCCTT.

This clonotype has ten or more counts. The J gene is TRBJ2-3, the V gene TRBV7-8, with TRBD2 as a possible D gene (6 bases). The CDR3 spans 16 residues. Per the germline V gene, CDR1 is SGHVS and CDR2 is FQNEAQ. Deletions cut 1 base from V and 1 base from J, with 12 bases between. CDR3 sequence reads: CASSLGRSSGTDTQYF. In DNA form, the CDR3 reads TGTGCCAGCAGCTTAGGGCGGTCTAGCGGCACAGATACGCAGTATTTT.

The chain is built from TRBV7-2 and TRBJ2-2; 12 bases fit TRBD1. Germline CDR1 reads SGHTA; CDR2 reads FQGNSA. The CDR3 totals 18 residues. Trimming at V came to 4 bases and at J to 7 bases, leaving 13 bases not matched to a gene. The CDR3 loop reads CASSYPGQGAFSDGELFF. CDR3 bases: TGTGCCAGCAGCTACCCGGGACAGGGGGCTTTTTCGGACGGGGAGCTGTTTTTT.

In its sample, this clonotype was seen many times. As DNA, the CDR3 is TGTGCCAGCACTCTTTGGGGGGGCCAAGAGACCCAGTACTTC. This codes for CASTLWGGQETQYF. This chain joins TRBV12-3 or TRBV12-4 and TRBJ2-5; 7 nucleotides line up with TRBD2. V gave up 7 bases and J gave up 1 base; unmatched junction bases: 6. The CDR3 is 14 amino acids.

There are many counts of this clonotype. The chain carries TRBV14 and TRBJ2-2; 12 positions match TRBD2. The CDR3 totals 18 residues. After removal of 1 base from V and 5 bases from J, the junction contained 8 bases not matched to a gene. The germline V gene has CDR1 SGHDN and CDR2 FVKESK. The CDR3 reads CASSQAATSGSYTGELFF. DNA of the CDR3: TGTGCCAGCAGCCAAGCGGCGACTAGCGGGAGTTATACCGGGGAGCTGTTTTTT.

This clonotype was detected ten times or more. This chain connects TRBV20-1 to TRBJ1-1; no definite D call. With 3 bases removed from V and 2 bases from J, the gap between germline ends came to 13 bases. Germline V gene data show CDR1 as DFQATT and CDR2 as SNEGSKA (reference sequence). This CDR3 spans 14 amino acids. The CDR3 sequence: CSASQWQFNTEAFF. The CDR3 nucleotides read TGCAGTGCTAGTCAGTGGCAGTTTAACACTGAAGCTTTCTTT.

At least ten counts were recorded for this clonotype. This chain joins TRBV19 and TRBJ1-3; 7 positions match TRBD1. The CDR3 consists of 17 residues. CDR1 is LNHDA and CDR2 is SQIVND in the germline V gene (reference sequence). V was clipped by 5 bases and J by 2 bases; unmatched bases: 12. CDR3: CASSGRGTISTGNTIYF. CDR3 in DNA: TGTGCCAGTAGTGGCAGGGGGACAATCTCCACTGGAAACACCATATATTTT.

This clonotype was recorded many times. V is TRBV2 and J is TRBJ2-2; TRBD2 agrees at 9 bases. The V segment lost 8 bases and the J segment 8 bases; nucleotides outside the gene matches: 0. Per germline, CDR1 SNHLY and CDR2 FYNNEI. The CDR3 contains 11 residues. The CDR3 DNA reads as TGTGCCAGCGCGGGGGGGGGGGAGCTGTTTTTT. This codes for CASAGGGELFF. The full variable domain, with the rest looked up from reference TRBV2 and TRBJ2-2, is EPEVTQTPSHQVTQMGQEVILRCVPISNHLYFYWYRQILGQKVEFLVSFYNNEISEKSEIFDDQFSVERPDGSNFTLKIRSTKLEDSAMYFCASAGGGELFFGEGSRLTVL.

This clonotype was detected many times. The V and J genes are TRBV29-1 and TRBJ2-1, with TRBD2 matching 14 bases. V was pared by 6 bases and J by 9 bases, with 4 bases of the junction left unmatched. Germline loops: CDR1 SQVTM, CDR2 ANQGSEA. The CDR3 has 13 residues. The CDR3 DNA reads as TGCAGCGTGGGGACTAGCGGGAGTAGTGAGCAGTTCTTC. Translation gives CSVGTSGSSEQFF.

This clonotype has a count of ten or more. The chain uses TRBV25-1 and TRBJ1-2; 10 positions agree with TRBD1. Germline CDR1 reads MGHDK; CDR2 reads SYGVNS. Trimming cost V 6 bases and J 3 bases; bases outside gene matches: 10. The CDR3 covers 16 residues. The CDR3 loop is CASSRRGTGVDYGYTF. CDR3 DNA sequence: TGTGCCAGCAGCCGGCGGGGGACAGGGGTGGACTATGGCTACACCTTC.

This clonotype showed up just a few times. V usage is TRBV11-3 and J usage is TRBJ2-1; D perhaps matches TRBD2 (6 bases). The V end was cut by 3 bases, the J end by 9 bases, with 21 bases between. CDR3 size: 16 residues. Germline V CDR1 and CDR2: SGHNT, YENEEA. This CDR3 reads CASSLAGTPLRVEQFF. The CDR3, as DNA: TGTGCCAGCAGCTTGGCCGGGACTCCGCTCCGTGTTGAGCAGTTCTTC.

The V and J genes are TRBV27 and TRBJ2-7; 8 bases agree with TRBD1. CDR1 MNHEY and CDR2 SMNVEV come from the germline V gene (reference sequence). V gave up 2 bases and J gave up 6 bases; unmatched junction bases: 3. CDR3 length: 13 amino acids. CDR3 coding DNA: TGTGCCAGCAGTTTACAGGGGGCGATCGAGCAGTACTTC. It translates to CASSLQGAIEQYF.